In its sample, the clone carrying this T cell receptor beta chain was seen a few times. What it binds is not known. This sample is drawn from a study of T cell responses to AZD1222 COVID-19 vaccine. Study-wide findings and caveats: Among vaccine-associated CD4 TCRs, coverage spanned spike, with dominance at 160-218 and 743-854.

The CDR3 is 14 residues long. Germline lookup yields CDR1 SGHTA and CDR2 FQGNSA. The V gene end was trimmed by 2 bases and the J gene end by 3 bases; junction bases not matched to a gene: 4. Repertoires were generated with immunoSEQ multiplex PCR, while TCRdb's copy carries only in-frame clones and drops some. The repertoire holds 66,000 or so clones, with approximately 85% as singletons. Sequencing used peripheral blood, obtained on day 0 of MenACWY control vaccination. The rearrangement links TRBV7-2 to TRBJ2-7; 7 bases fit TRBD1. This clonotype originated in an adult in good health. Here the CDR3 reads CASSLSGGDYEQYF. Here the CDR3 DNA reads TGTGCCAGCAGCTTATCAGGGGGAGACTACGAGCAGTACTTC.